The present T cell receptor beta chain was sequenced within a study of glioma-infiltrating T cells after dendritic cell vaccination. The primer mix had 60 V beta and 13 J beta primers. This table comes from immunoSEQ multiplex PCR, and its TCRdb copy is limited to in-frame clones, with some not included. The table records 30,000 to 40,000 clones, just under 85% of them present only once. A word on this clone: Its matching antigen is unknown.

Study results and limitations: No direct clonality-survival link was found; a diverse polyclonal response may matter. The cohort had few patients with full blood and tumor sets.

Only patients with spare fresh-frozen tumor and over two years of follow-up were included. Germline CDR1 is SGDLS and CDR2 is YYNGEE. Germline trimming cut 4 bases from V and 5 bases from J; bases unmatched to any gene: 19. The CDR3 contains 18 residues. This chain uses TRBV9 with TRBJ2-5, with TRBD2 matching over 8 bases. This sequence originates from a human donor with glioblastoma. Sequenced here: blood, sampled before dendritic cell vaccination. DNA for the CDR3: TGTGCCAGCAGCCCAGAGGGGAGTAGCGGGGCTGGGGTGGAGACCCAGTACTTC. Translation: CASSPEGSSGAGVETQYF.